This T cell receptor beta chain was sequenced during a study of graft-versus-host responses after intestinal transplantation. Study context: Those transplanted obtained multivisceral, liver-intestinal, or isolated intestinal grafts. Following induction with anti-thymocyte globulin, all recipients were given tacrolimus and steroids for two to three years.

Note on this clone: Its antigen is unidentified.

Only in-frame clones appear in the TCRdb table, and some are missing; sequencing was by immunoSEQ multiplex PCR. Among about 85,000 clones listed, roughly 90% were seen once. General study findings and limits: Individuals carrying graft-donor T cell macrochimerism showed high graft-versus-host to host-versus-graft clonal ratios in allografts. GvH clone levels peaked in circulation, and this peak was associated with early post-transplant HvG declines.

From germline, CDR1 is SEHNR and CDR2 FQNEAQ (reference sequence). V lost 2 bases and J 3 bases, leaving 8 bases between the germline ends. This CDR3 contains 14 residues. The sequence came from a human donor who was the organ donor for an intestinal transplant. The rearrangement uses TRBV7-9 and TRBJ1-5, with D possibly matching TRBD1 (5 bases). The sequences come from unstimulated CD8+ T cells sorted from spleen or lymph node cells, collected before transplant. The CDR3: CASSLTGANQPQHF. CDR3 in DNA: TGTGCCAGCAGCTTAACCGGGGCCAATCAGCCCCAGCATTTT.